This TCR beta chain comes out of a study of Ad26.COV2.S vaccination and SARS-CoV-2 variants. Study background: Donor allocation was to the COV1001 Ad26.COV2.S trial arm. Doses of Ad26.COV2.S were injected into muscle once or twice, 56 days apart.

Treatment specified: around 19 received Ad26.COV2.S at low or high dose, single or two shots; about 5 received placebo; per-sample allocation not given. Samples came from day 63 after the first vaccine or placebo injection. Trimming took 4 bases from V and 0 from J; bases not matched to a gene: 2. Looked up from germline, CDR1 is MNHEY and CDR2 is SVGAGI. The CDR3 covers 15 residues. TCRdb's table, derived via immunoSEQ multiplex PCR, lists solely in-frame clones and lacks some. In the table there are about 400,000 clones, about 90% of which are singletons. This TCR was sampled from a person aged 18 to 59 who received the Ad26.COV2.S COVID-19 vaccine or a placebo. The chain recombines TRBV6-5 with TRBJ2-2, with 7 positions matching TRBD1. Sample: peripheral blood, taken in a trial of Ad26.COV2.S vaccine versus placebo. CDR3 in amino acids: CASSLTGPNTGELFF. The CDR3 nucleotides are TGTGCCAGCAGTTTGACAGGGCCGAACACCGGGGAGCTGTTTTTT.